The present T cell receptor (beta chain) was sequenced within a study of Ad26.COV2.S vaccination and SARS-CoV-2 variants (dated by TCRdb to about 2021). As for the study more broadly: Vaccine-arm donors were drawn from COV1001, a multicentre, randomized, double-blind, placebo-controlled phase I-IIa trial of Ad26.COV2.S in healthy adults. Dosing of Ad26.COV2.S was intramuscular, at either 5x10^10 or 1x10^11 viral particles, delivered as one shot or as two shots spaced 56 days apart. TCRbeta repertoire sequencing was used to assess the specificity and breadth of SARS-CoV-2-reactive T cell receptors after Ad26.COV2.S vaccination. A total of approximately 30 samples were included in the TCR-sequenced set, comprising around 19 Ad26.COV2.S vaccine recipients, 5 placebo recipients and 8 SARS-CoV-2 convalescent individuals. Trial participants were randomized into five groups of five, in which low-dose or high-dose Ad26.COV2.S was given once or twice, or placebo was given on both occasions. Investigators did not know the trial group allocation while performing experiments and assessing outcomes.

Sample treatment or condition, as interpreted from the label and publication: over 15 received Ad26.COV2.S at low or high dose, single or two shots; about 5 received placebo; per-sample allocation not given. Repertoires of vaccine and placebo recipients were sequenced from samples collected on day 63 after the first injection. Cohort 1b enrolled 25 or so adults aged 18-55 years at a single site in Boston, USA, between 29 July and 7 August 2020. Ad26.COV2.S was a replication-incompetent adenovirus type 26 vector expressing a prefusion-stabilized SARS-CoV-2 spike protein from the original Wuhan strain. The CDR1 and CDR2 encoded by the germline V gene are MDHEN and SYDVKM. The CDR3 has 12 amino acids, counting the end cysteine and phenylalanine. Kept here is only the CDR3 DNA, which spans 36 bases and is read in frame from base 1. V sheds 6 bases and J sheds 4 bases, leaving 10 bases between their ends.

Worth noting for this clone: Its cognate antigen has yet to be identified. No much larger clone exists at a distance of one base, and base qualities are not known.

TCRbeta CDR3 regions were sequenced with the immunoSEQ Assay. After extraction, genomic DNA underwent amplification by bias-controlled multiplex PCR, followed by high-throughput sequencing. From the authors' description of their analysis: Collapsing and filtering of sequences were performed to quantify the absolute abundance of each unique TCRbeta CDR3 region. T cell fraction was estimated by normalizing TCRbeta template counts to usable DNA, which was measured by amplifying reference genes present in all nucleated cells. Repertoire TCRs were annotated as SARS-CoV-2-specific by exact matching of V gene, CDR3 amino acid sequence and J gene to a known reactive TCR set. The reference SARS-CoV-2 TCR set came from MIRA and was filtered for enrichment in COVID-19-positive ImmuneCODE repertoires, removing public or cross-reactive TCRs. Using the MIRA antigens, annotated TCRs were further analysed by specific ORF or by position within an ORF. Breadth was defined as the number of annotated unique rearrangements divided by the total number of unique productive rearrangements, and depth was defined as the summed frequency of the annotated unique rearrangements. Two-sided Wilcoxon rank-sum tests were applied when comparing TCR breadth between groups. What TCRdb holds here is the immuneACCESS table cut down to in-frame rearrangements. Part of the clones is not present; checked against another copy, under half of the missing clones reflect an unresolved V gene, and the others are unexplained. D and trimming were read from the DNA, whereas the V and J calls and clone size are those reported in that table. In this sample the table shows about 440,000 clones, less than 95% of which occur a single time. The biggest ten clones account for roughly 4.3% of the sample.

Points the paper makes about the study in general: Ad26.COV2.S recipients had higher spike-specific TCR breadth than placebo recipients (P = 0.0014). Vaccine and placebo recipients had similar non-spike TCR breadth, a finding consistent with the vaccine containing only spike. The study was not powered for comparison of responses between vaccine doses or regimens. Substantial breadth of spike-specific CD8+ and CD4+ T cell responses was reported after vaccination. The authors noted that the TCR breadth and depth analyses may have underestimated total T cell responses.

The source is a person aged 18-65 years who received the Ad26.COV2.S COVID-19 vaccine or a placebo. The sample in question was peripheral blood, obtained in a trial of Ad26.COV2.S vaccine versus placebo. This sequence uses TRBV28 and TRBJ2-7, with no confidently assigned D gene. The CDR3 sequence is CASSRPAYEQYF. The DNA sequence is as follows: TGTGCCAGCAGCCGCCCGGCTTACGAGCAGTACTTC.